This TCR beta chain comes out of a study of blood T cells in healthy people across ages. Notes on the study in general: Unsorted PBMC input precluded a conclusive naive versus antigen-experienced comparison. Per million T cells, TCR beta diversity dropped roughly linearly as age increased.

In this sample, this clonotype turned up a few times. Its antigen is unidentified. A second PCR, run for about 6 to 12 cycles, used a sample-barcoded 5' primer plus a J-beta primer mix. TCRdb reprocessed the 5' RACE reads via MiXCR and lists one record per CDR3 protein. The sample carries about 730,000 distinct CDR3 sequences, approximately 39% recorded once. This CDR3 spans 15 amino acids. Germline loops: CDR1 SGHVS, CDR2 FQNEAQ. The V segment lost 3 bases and the J segment 3 bases; nucleotides outside the gene matches: 4. Specimen: blood. This receptor was obtained from a woman in her sixties or seventies in good health. J is TRBJ2-2 and V is TRBV7-8; 7 bases match TRBD1. The CDR3 sequence: CASSLATGYTGELFF. For the CDR3, the DNA is TGTGCCAGCAGCTTGGCGACAGGGTACACCGGGGAGCTGTTTTTT.